A single sample gave rise to the 22 T cell receptor beta chains below, sequenced in a study of cytomegalovirus exposure and HLA in healthy donors. PCR involved 60 Vbeta and 13 Jbeta primers. Sequenced by immunoSEQ multiplex PCR; TCRdb stores in-frame clones only, minus some. The table lists under 150,000 clones, 70% to 90% of them singletons, with 1.5% to 1.7% in the top ten. Sequencing was carried out using PBMCs. These receptors all come from a man between 40 and 49 years old in good health and CMV-seronegative.

This chain joins TRBV6-4 and TRBJ1-5; no clear D. Germline V gives CDR1 MRHNA, CDR2 SNTAGT. The CDR3 runs to 13 residues. Trimming took off 8 bases at V and 4 bases at J, with 12 bases between the two ends. CDR3 sequence reads: CASSGGLNQPQHF. In DNA form, the CDR3 reads TGTGCCAGCTCCGGTGGTTTGAATCAGCCCCAGCATTTT.

This chain uses TRBV7-2 with TRBJ1-1; D unclear. Germline V gives CDR1 SGHTA, CDR2 FQGNSA. The CDR3 loop spans 13 amino acids. Trimming took 2 bases from V and 3 from J, leaving 7 bases between them. Written as DNA, the CDR3 is TGTGCCAGCAGCTTATATATTGACACTGAAGCTTTCTTT. Protein product: CASSLYIDTEAFF.

With respect to this clone: Lacking the conserved final phenylalanine or tryptophan, this CDR3 likely reflects a read error. The rearrangement joins TRBV27 to TRBJ2-2; 8 bases map to TRBD1. This CDR3 has 13 residues. V was clipped by 5 bases and J by 6 bases; unmatched bases: 2. The germline V gene has CDR1 MNHEY and CDR2 SMNVEV (reference sequence). DNA for the CDR3: TGTGCCAGCAGTATGACAGGGGCCGGGGAGCTGTTTCTT. It translates to CASSMTGAGELFL.

DNA for the CDR3: TGTGCCAGCAGTTGGGAGGCCGGGTACGAGCAGTACTTC. It translates to CASSWEAGYEQYF. V usage is TRBV28 and J usage is TRBJ2-7, with D maybe TRBD2 (6 bases). Germline CDR1 and CDR2: MDHEN and SYDVKM. This CDR3 is built from 13 residues. V shed 4 bases and J shed 4 bases, with 11 bases lying between them.

This chain uses TRBV29-1 with TRBJ2-7, with D possibly TRBD1 on 6 matching bases. CDR1 and CDR2 (germline): SQVTM, ANQGSEA. The ends were cut back, 3 bases at V and 2 bases at J, with 11 bases in the middle. This CDR3 is 13 amino acids long. CDR3 DNA sequence: TGCAGCGTTGAGACAGGTACCCCCTACGAGCAGTACTTC. Translation gives CSVETGTPYEQYF.

The chain has TRBV6-4 and TRBJ2-2; the D is unclear. CDR3 length: 13 amino acids. V lost 2 bases to trimming and J lost 5 bases, with 6 bases between them. Germline CDR1 reads MRHNA; CDR2 reads SNTAGT. The CDR3 sequence: CASSDPLTGELFF. CDR3 nucleotides: TGTGCCAGCAGTGACCCCCTGACCGGGGAGCTGTTTTTT.

This chain joins TRBV19 and TRBJ2-7; D is possibly TRBD1 (5 bases). V lost 5 bases, J lost 4 bases, and 15 bases lay in between. The CDR3 consists of 14 residues. The germline V gene has CDR1 LNHDA and CDR2 SQIVND (reference sequence). For the CDR3, the DNA is TGTGCCAGTAGTCTCCTCTGGGGCCGTTACGAGCAGTACTTC. Encoded protein: CASSLLWGRYEQYF.

The chain combines TRBV6-5 with TRBJ1-2, with D perhaps TRBD1 (5 bases). The germline V gene encodes CDR1 MNHEY and CDR2 SVGAGI. This CDR3 has 15 residues. The V end was cut by 0 bases, the J end by 1 base, with 9 bases between. For the CDR3, the DNA is TGTGCCAGCAGTTACTCGGGGGGGAGTAACTATGGCTACACCTTC. This sequence encodes CASSYSGGSNYGYTF.

This rearrangement joins TRBV6-5 to TRBJ2-7; 9 nucleotides agree with TRBD1. The CDR3 length is 15 residues. Losses at the gene ends were 2 bases for V and 2 bases for J; bases not matched to a gene: 4. CDR1 MNHEY and CDR2 SVGAGI come from the germline V gene. DNA of the CDR3: TGTGCCAGCAGTTACGCCGGGACAGGGACCTACGAGCAGTACTTC. Translating gives CASSYAGTGTYEQYF.

The chain is built from TRBV27 and TRBJ2-3; perhaps TRBD1 as D (5 bases). V shed 7 bases and J shed 4 bases, with 18 bases lying between them. This CDR3 spans 15 amino acids. Germline V gene lookup returns CDR1 MNHEY and CDR2 SMNVEV (reference sequence). CDR3 nucleotides: TGTGCCAGCACCCCGGCAGGGTGGGGATCAGATACGCAGTATTTT. Its translation: CASTPAGWGSDTQYF.

The CDR3 here is CASSYSGTSDEKLFF. The CDR3 DNA follows: TGTGCCAGCAGTTACTCGGGCACCTCCGACGAAAAACTGTTTTTT. The chain uses TRBV6-5 and TRBJ1-4, with D hard to call. Deletions cut 0 bases from V and 8 bases from J, with 13 bases between. Germline V gives CDR1 MNHEY, CDR2 SVGAGI. This CDR3 region has 15 residues.

As regards this clone: Other DNA sequences in the same sample also yield this CDR3. The CDR3 DNA follows: TGTGCCAGCAGTTCTCCCTACGAGCAGTACTTC. Translation: CASSSPYEQYF. This chain connects TRBV6-5 to TRBJ2-7; D not resolved. The germline V gene has CDR1 MNHEY and CDR2 SVGAGI. V was trimmed by 4 bases and J by 2 bases, leaving 3 bases between them. The CDR3 totals 11 residues.

V and J are TRBV14 and TRBJ1-3; D gene ambiguous. Germline values: CDR1 SGHDN, CDR2 FVKESK. The ends were cut back, 0 bases at V and 4 bases at J, with 10 bases in the middle. CDR3 length: 15 residues. The CDR3 protein is CASSQDLWPGNTIYF. Here the CDR3 DNA reads TGTGCCAGCAGCCAAGACCTTTGGCCCGGAAACACCATATATTTT.

The rearrangement uses TRBV7-9 and TRBJ1-3; no clear D gene. CDR1 and CDR2 from the germline V gene are SEHNR and FQNEAQ (reference sequence). This CDR3 region has 16 residues. Between the trimmed V and J ends, which lost 6 bases and 1 base, there was a span of 16 bases. This CDR3 is CASREGSSLSGNTIYF. The CDR3 DNA is TGTGCCAGCAGGGAAGGGAGTAGTCTGTCTGGAAACACCATATATTTT.

This clone appeared a single time. The chain has TRBV7-8 and TRBJ1-2; D perhaps matches TRBD1 (6 bases). Between the trimmed V and J ends, which lost 2 bases and 4 bases, there was a span of 14 bases. The CDR3 runs 15 residues. Germline values: CDR1 SGHVS, CDR2 FQNEAQ. For the CDR3, the DNA is TGTGCCAGCAGCTTAATCCCCAGGGGCCTCTATGGCTACACCTTC. Amino acid sequence: CASSLIPRGLYGYTF.

The chain has TRBV4-3 and TRBJ2-3; 11 nucleotides agree with TRBD2. The CDR3 runs 16 residues. CDR1 and CDR2 from the germline V gene are LGHNA and YSLEER. V was pared by 0 bases and J by 3 bases, with 2 bases of the junction left unmatched. In nucleotides, the CDR3 is TGCGCCAGCAGCCAAGATGTAGCGGGGGGGACAGATACGCAGTATTTT. Encoded protein: CASSQDVAGGTDTQYF.

This CDR3 is CASSSQAGLSTDTQYF. The CDR3 DNA sequence: TGTGCCAGCAGCTCCCAAGCGGGGCTCAGCACAGATACGCAGTATTTT. This chain connects TRBV7-2 to TRBJ2-3, with 7 positions matching TRBD2. The germline V gene has CDR1 SGHTA and CDR2 FQGNSA. The CDR3 totals 16 residues. The trim removed 4 bases at V and 0 bases at J, leaving 7 bases unmatched.

This chain uses TRBV6-5 with TRBJ2-3, with TRBD2 matching over 10 bases. J lost 6 bases, V lost 0 bases, and 6 bases had no gene match. The germline V gene encodes CDR1 MNHEY and CDR2 SVGAGI. CDR3 length: 16 residues. DNA for the CDR3: TGTGCCAGCAGTTACTCTAGCGGGGGGCTGTTCGATACGCAGTATTTT. Protein: CASSYSSGGLFDTQYF.

This sequence joins TRBV5-1 and TRBJ2-2; 12 positions agree with TRBD2. Germline V gives CDR1 SGHRS, CDR2 YFSETQ. The V and J ends lost 7 bases and 0 bases, in that order; junction bases with no gene match: 1. CDR3 size: 15 residues. DNA for the CDR3: TGCGCCAGCCGACTAGCGGGGGCGAACACCGGGGAGCTGTTTTTT. Protein: CASRLAGANTGELFF.

The V and J genes are TRBV28 and TRBJ2-3; 7 bases line up with TRBD2. V lost 10 bases, J lost 6 bases, and 16 bases stayed unmatched. The CDR3 is 15 amino acids. Germline V gene lookup returns CDR1 MDHEN and CDR2 SYDVKM. CDR3 DNA: TGTGCCACCCGACCCACTGCGGGGGTGCGGGATACGCAGTATTTT. Its protein is CATRPTAGVRDTQYF.

The chain combines TRBV20-1 with TRBJ2-7; tentatively, D is TRBD2 (5 bases). The CDR3 sequence is 11 residues long. With 4 bases removed from V and 5 bases from J, the gap between germline ends came to 9 bases. The V gene's germline CDR1 is DFQATT and CDR2 SNEGSKA (reference sequence). DNA for the CDR3: TGCAGTGCTAAGAGGGTGGACGAGCAGTACTTC. As protein: CSAKRVDEQYF.

About this clone itself: Distinct nucleotide sequences in the sample also encode this CDR3. This rearrangement joins TRBV9 to TRBJ2-7, with D maybe TRBD2 (5 bases). The ends were cut back, 2 bases at V and 6 bases at J, with 12 bases in the middle. CDR1 SGDLS and CDR2 YYNGEE come from the germline V gene. The CDR3 is made up of 13 amino acids. The CDR3 loop is CASSVRPGGEQYF. In DNA form, the CDR3 reads TGTGCCAGCAGCGTGCGGCCCGGAGGCGAGCAGTACTTC.